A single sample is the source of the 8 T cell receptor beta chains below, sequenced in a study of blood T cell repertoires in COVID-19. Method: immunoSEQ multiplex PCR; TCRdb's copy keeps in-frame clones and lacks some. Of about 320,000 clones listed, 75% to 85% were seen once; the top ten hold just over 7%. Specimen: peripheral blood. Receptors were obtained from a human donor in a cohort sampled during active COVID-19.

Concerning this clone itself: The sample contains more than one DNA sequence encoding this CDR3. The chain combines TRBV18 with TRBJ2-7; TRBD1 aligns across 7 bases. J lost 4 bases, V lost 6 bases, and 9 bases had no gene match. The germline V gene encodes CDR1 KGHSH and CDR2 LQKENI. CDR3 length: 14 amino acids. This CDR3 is CASSPRPGGYEQYF. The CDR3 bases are TGTGCCAGCTCTCCTAGGCCAGGGGGTTACGAGCAGTACTTC.

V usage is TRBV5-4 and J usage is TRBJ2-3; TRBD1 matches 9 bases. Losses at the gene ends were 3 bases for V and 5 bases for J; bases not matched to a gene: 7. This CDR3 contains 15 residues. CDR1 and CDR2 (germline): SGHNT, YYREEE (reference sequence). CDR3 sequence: CASSSQQGARDTQYF. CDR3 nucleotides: TGTGCCAGCAGCTCCCAACAGGGGGCCAGAGATACGCAGTATTTT.

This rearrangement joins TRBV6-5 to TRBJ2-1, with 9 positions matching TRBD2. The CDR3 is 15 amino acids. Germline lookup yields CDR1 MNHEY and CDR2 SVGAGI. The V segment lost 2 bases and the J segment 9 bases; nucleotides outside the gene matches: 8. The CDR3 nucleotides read TGTGCCAGCAGTTACGGGGTAGCGGGGGAGGGTGAGCAGTTCTTC. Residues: CASSYGVAGEGEQFF.

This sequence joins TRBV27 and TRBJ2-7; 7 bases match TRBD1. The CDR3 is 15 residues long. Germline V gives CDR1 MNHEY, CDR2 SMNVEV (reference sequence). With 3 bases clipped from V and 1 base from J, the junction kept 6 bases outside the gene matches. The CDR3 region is CASSFVGTASYEQYF. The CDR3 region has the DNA TGTGCCAGCAGTTTCGTGGGGACAGCGTCCTACGAGCAGTACTTC.

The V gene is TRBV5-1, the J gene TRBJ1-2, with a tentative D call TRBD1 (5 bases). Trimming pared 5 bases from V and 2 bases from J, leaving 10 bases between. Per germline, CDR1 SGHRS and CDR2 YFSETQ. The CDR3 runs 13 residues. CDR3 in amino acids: CASSRGGNYGYTF. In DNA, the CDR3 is TGCGCCAGCAGTAGGGGAGGAAACTATGGCTACACCTTC. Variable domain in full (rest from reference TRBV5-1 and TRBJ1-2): KAGVTQTPRYLIKTRGQQVTLSCSPISGHRSVSWYQQTPGQGLQFLFEYFSETQRNKGNFPGRFSGRQFSNSRSEMNVSTLELGDSALYLCASSRGGNYGYTFGSGTRLTVV.

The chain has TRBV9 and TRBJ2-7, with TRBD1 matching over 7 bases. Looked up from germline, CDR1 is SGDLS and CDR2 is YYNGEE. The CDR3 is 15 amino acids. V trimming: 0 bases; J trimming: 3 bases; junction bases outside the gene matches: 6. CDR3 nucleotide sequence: TGTGCCAGCAGCGTAGTTTCAGGGGGTATCTACGAGCAGTACTTC. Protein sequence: CASSVVSGGIYEQYF.

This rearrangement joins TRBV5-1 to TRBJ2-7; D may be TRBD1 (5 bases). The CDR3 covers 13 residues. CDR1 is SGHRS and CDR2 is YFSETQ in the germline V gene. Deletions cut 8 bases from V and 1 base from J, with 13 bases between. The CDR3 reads CASQDTTSYEQYF. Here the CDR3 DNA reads TGCGCCAGTCAGGACACAACATCCTACGAGCAGTACTTC. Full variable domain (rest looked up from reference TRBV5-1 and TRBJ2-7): KAGVTQTPRYLIKTRGQQVTLSCSPISGHRSVSWYQQTPGQGLQFLFEYFSETQRNKGNFPGRFSGRQFSNSRSEMNVSTLELGDSALYLCASQDTTSYEQYFGPGTRLTVT.

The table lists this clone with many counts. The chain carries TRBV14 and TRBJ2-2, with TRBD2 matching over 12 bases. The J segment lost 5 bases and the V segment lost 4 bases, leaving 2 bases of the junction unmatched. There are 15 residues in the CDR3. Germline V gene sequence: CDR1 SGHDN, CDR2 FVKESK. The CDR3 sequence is CASSPGLAGTGELFF. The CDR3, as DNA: TGTGCCAGCAGCCCAGGACTAGCGGGGACCGGGGAGCTGTTTTTT.